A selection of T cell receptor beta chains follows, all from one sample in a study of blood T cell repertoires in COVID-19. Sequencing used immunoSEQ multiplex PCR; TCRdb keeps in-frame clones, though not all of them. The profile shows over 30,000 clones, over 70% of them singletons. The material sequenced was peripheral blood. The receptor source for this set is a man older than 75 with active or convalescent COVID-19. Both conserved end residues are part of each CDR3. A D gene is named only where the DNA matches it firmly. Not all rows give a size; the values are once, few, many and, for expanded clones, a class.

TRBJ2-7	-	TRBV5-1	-	CASSLAPSGEQYF	TGCGCCAGCAGCTTAGCGCCAAGTGGCGAGCAGTACTTC
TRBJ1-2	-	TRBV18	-	CASSPYRENGYTF	TGTGCCAGCTCACCATACAGGGAAAATGGCTACACCTTC
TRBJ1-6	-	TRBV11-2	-	CASSSEAILGSPLHF	TGTGCCAGCAGCTCCGAGGCCATATTGGGTTCACCCCTCCACTTT
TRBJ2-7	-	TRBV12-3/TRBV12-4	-	CASSPIGAYEQYF	TGTGCCAGCAGCCCTATCGGGGCCTACGAGCAGTACTTC
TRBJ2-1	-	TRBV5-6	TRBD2	CASSPGLAAAGPRNEQFF	TGTGCCAGCAGCCCGGGACTAGCGGCTGCGGGACCGAGGAATGAGCAGTTCTTC
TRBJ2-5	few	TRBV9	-	CASSREGSEETQYF	TGTGCCAGCAGCCGCGAGGGTTCAGAAGAGACCCAGTACTTC
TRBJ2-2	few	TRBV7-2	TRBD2	CASGRMSGRGTGELFF	TGTGCCAGCGGGCGGATGAGCGGGAGAGGGACCGGGGAGCTGTTTTTT
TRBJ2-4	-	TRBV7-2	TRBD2	CASSKGTSGGAENIQYF	TGTGCCAGCAGCAAAGGGACTAGCGGGGGGGCGGAAAACATTCAGTACTTC
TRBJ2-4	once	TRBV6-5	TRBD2	CASNPLAGEKNIQYF	TGTGCCAGCAACCCTCTAGCGGGGGAGAAAAACATTCAGTACTTC
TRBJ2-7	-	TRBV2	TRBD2	CASRDPRRGLAGGISYEQYF	TGTGCCAGCAGAGATCCCCGCCGGGGACTAGCGGGAGGGATTTCCTACGAGCAGTACTTC
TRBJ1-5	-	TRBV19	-	CASSVTGARGQPQHF	TGTGCCAGTAGTGTGACGGGCGCCAGGGGTCAGCCCCAGCATTTT
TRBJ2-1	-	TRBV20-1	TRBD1	CSKKGGYEQFF	TGCAGCAAAAAAGGGGGCTATGAGCAGTTCTTC
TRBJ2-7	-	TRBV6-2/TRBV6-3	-	CASSLPSYEQYF	TGTGCCAGCAGTTTACCGAGTTACGAGCAGTACTTC
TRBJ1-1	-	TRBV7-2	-	CASSPRTENTEAFF	TGTGCCAGCAGCCCGAGGACAGAGAACACTGAAGCTTTCTTT
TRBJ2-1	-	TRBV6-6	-	CATRQGTGGAYNEQFF	TGTGCCACCCGGCAAGGTACAGGCGGAGCCTACAATGAGCAGTTCTTC
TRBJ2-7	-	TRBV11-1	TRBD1	CASSLGTDSYEQYF	TGTGCCAGCAGCTTGGGGACAGACTCCTACGAGCAGTACTTC
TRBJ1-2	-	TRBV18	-	CASSPGEDYGYTF	TGTGCCAGCTCACCAGGGGAGGACTATGGCTACACCTTC
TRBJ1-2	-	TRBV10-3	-	CAISLPGATNYGYTF	TGTGCCATCAGTCTACCAGGGGCAACAAACTATGGCTACACCTTC
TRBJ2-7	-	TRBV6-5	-	CASSPGAPSYEQYF	TGTGCCAGCAGCCCCGGTGCTCCCTCCTACGAGCAGTACTTC
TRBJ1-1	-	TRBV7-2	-	CASRRGGYGTEAFF	TGTGCCAGCAGACGAGGGGGTTATGGCACTGAAGCTTTCTTT
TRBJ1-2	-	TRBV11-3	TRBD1	CASSPRTGRSGYTF	TGTGCCAGCAGCCCAAGGACAGGGCGGAGCGGCTACACCTTC
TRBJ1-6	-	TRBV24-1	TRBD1	CATSDFTGQGNSYNSPLHF	TGTGCCACCAGTGATTTTACGGGACAGGGAAATTCCTATAATTCACCCCTCCACTTT
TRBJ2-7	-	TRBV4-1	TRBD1	CASSQGPDRRIYEQYF	TGCGCCAGCAGCCAAGGTCCGGACAGGAGGATCTACGAGCAGTACTTC
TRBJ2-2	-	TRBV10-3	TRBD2	CATRGGNTGELFF	TGTGCCACCCGGGGGGGGAACACCGGGGAGCTGTTTTTT
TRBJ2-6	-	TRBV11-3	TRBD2	CASSIRLAGIGANVLTF	TGTGCCAGCAGCATCAGACTAGCGGGAATTGGGGCCAACGTCCTGACTTTC
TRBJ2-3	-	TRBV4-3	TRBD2	CASSHGLAALDTQYF	TGCGCCAGCAGCCACGGACTAGCGGCACTAGATACGCAGTATTTT
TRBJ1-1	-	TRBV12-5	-	CASGLRGKGTEAFF	TGTGCTAGTGGTTTGAGGGGTAAGGGGACTGAAGCTTTCTTT
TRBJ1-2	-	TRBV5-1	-	CASSADSNYGYTF	TGCGCCAGCAGCGCGGACAGCAACTATGGCTACACCTTC
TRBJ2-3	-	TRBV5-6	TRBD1	CASDPGTGGLDTQYF	TGTGCCAGCGACCCCGGGACAGGGGGATTAGATACGCAGTATTTT
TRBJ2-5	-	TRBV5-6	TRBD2	CASSFGLAGGQETQYF	TGTGCCAGCAGCTTTGGGCTAGCGGGGGGGCAGGAGACCCAGTACTTC
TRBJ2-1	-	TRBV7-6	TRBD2	CASSLTVAGAQGGQFF	TGTGCCAGCAGCTTAACCGTAGCGGGAGCACAAGGGGGACAGTTCTTC
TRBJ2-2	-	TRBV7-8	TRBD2	CASRFRTSGTGELFF	TGTGCCAGCAGGTTTCGGACTAGCGGAACCGGGGAGCTGTTTTTT
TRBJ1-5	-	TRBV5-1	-	CASSREGVKGNQPQHF	TGCGCCAGCAGCAGGGAGGGAGTGAAGGGCAATCAGCCCCAGCATTTT
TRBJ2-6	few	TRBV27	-	CASGLGLQAGANVLTF	TGTGCCAGCGGGCTTGGACTGCAAGCGGGGGCCAACGTCCTGACTTTC
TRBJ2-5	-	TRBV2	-	CASSEAGAVRRETQYF	TGTGCCAGCAGTGAAGCTGGGGCAGTCCGGCGGGAGACCCAGTACTTC
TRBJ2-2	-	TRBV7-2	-	CASSFTGMYGELFF	TGTGCCAGCAGCTTTACAGGGATGTACGGGGAGCTGTTTTTT
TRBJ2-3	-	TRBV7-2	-	CASRTPPGTQYF	TGTGCCAGCAGAACTCCCCCCGGTACGCAGTATTTT
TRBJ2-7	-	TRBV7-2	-	CASSITGSGAYEQYF	TGTGCCAGCAGCATTACGGGGTCCGGGGCCTACGAGCAGTACTTC
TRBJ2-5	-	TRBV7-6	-	CASSFGQGGWETQYF	TGTGCCAGCAGCTTTGGACAGGGAGGGTGGGAGACCCAGTACTTC
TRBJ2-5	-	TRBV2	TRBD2	CASSGLAGGGGETQYF	TGTGCCAGCAGTGGACTAGCGGGAGGAGGAGGAGAGACCCAGTACTTC